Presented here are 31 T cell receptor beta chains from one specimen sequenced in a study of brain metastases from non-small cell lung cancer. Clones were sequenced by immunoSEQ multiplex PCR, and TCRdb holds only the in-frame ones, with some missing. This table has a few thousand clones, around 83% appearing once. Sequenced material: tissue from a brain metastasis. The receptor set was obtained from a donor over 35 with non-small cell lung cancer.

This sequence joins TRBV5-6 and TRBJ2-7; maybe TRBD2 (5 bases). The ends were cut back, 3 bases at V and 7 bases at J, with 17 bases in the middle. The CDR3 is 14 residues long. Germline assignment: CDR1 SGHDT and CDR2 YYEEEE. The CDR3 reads CASSSQEGPWEQYF. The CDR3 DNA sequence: TGTGCCAGCAGCTCCCAAGAGGGCCCCTGGGAGCAGTACTTC.

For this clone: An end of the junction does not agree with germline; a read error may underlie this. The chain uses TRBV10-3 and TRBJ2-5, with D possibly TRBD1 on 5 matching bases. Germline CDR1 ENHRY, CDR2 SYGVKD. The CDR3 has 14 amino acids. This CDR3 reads CTIRAQAPGETQYF. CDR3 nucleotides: TGTACCATCAGGGCCCAGGCCCCAGGAGAGACCCAGTACTTC.

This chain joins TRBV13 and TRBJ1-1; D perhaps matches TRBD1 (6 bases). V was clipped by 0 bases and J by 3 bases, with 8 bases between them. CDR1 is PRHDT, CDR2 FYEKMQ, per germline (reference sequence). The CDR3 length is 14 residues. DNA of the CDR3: TGTGCCAGCAGCTTAGGACAGGGATACACTGAAGCTTTCTTT. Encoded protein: CASSLGQGYTEAFF.

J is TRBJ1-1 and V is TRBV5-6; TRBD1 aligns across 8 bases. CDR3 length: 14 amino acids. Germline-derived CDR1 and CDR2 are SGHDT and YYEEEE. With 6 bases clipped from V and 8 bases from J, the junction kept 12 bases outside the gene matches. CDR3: CASIPGQDFGEAFF. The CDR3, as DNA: TGTGCCAGCATCCCGGGACAGGACTTCGGAGAAGCTTTCTTT.

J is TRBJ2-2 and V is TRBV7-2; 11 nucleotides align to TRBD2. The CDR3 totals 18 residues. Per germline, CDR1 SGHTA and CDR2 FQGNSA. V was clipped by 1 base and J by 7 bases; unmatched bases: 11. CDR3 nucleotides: TGTGCCAGCAGCTTAGGGGGTAGCGGGAGGGCATCCCGCGGGGAGCTGTTTTTT. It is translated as CASSLGGSGRASRGELFF.

The CDR3 reads CASSAHIYGYTF. CDR3 sequence (DNA): TGTGCCAGTAGTGCCCACATCTATGGCTACACCTTC. V gene TRBV19 combines with J gene TRBJ1-2, with D uncertain. The CDR3 is made up of 12 amino acids. With 5 bases removed from V and 4 bases from J, the gap between germline ends came to 8 bases. The germline gives CDR1 LNHDA, CDR2 SQIVND (reference sequence).

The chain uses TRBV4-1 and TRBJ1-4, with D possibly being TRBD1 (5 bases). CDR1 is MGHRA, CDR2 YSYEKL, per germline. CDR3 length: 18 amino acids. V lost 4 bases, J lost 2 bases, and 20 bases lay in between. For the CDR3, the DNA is TGCGCCAGCAGCCTCGGGGCGCGGATTGGGGTCACTAATGAAAAACTGTTTTTT. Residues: CASSLGARIGVTNEKLFF.

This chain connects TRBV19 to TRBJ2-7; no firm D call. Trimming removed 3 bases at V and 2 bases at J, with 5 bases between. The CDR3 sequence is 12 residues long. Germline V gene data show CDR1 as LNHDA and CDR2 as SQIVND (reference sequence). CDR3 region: CASSMTAYEQYF. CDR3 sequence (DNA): TGTGCCAGTAGTATGACCGCCTACGAGCAGTACTTC.

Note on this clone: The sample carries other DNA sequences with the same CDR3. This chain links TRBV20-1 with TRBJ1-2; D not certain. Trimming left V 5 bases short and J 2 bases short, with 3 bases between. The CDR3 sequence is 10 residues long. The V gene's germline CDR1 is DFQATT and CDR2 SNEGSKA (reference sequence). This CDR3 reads CSALNYGYTF. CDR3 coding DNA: TGCAGTGCTCTAAACTATGGCTACACCTTC.

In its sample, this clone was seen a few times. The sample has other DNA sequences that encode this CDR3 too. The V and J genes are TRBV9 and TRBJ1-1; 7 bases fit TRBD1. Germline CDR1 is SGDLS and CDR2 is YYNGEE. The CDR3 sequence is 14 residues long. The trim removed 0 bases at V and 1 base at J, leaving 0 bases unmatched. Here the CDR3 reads CASSVGQGNTEAFF. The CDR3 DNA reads TGTGCCAGCAGCGTAGGACAGGGGAACACTGAAGCTTTCTTT.

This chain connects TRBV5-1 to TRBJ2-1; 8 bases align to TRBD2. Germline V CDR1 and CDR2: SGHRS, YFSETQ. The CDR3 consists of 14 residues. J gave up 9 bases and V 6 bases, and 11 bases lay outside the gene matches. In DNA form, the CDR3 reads TGCGCCAGCATGGCGGGGGGCCTTCTCGGTGAGCAGTTCTTC. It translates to CASMAGGLLGEQFF.

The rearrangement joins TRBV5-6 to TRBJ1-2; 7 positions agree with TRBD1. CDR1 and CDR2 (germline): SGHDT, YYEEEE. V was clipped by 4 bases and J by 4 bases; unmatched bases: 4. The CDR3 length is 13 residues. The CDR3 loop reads CASSVRDSYGYTF. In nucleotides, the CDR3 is TGTGCCAGCAGCGTTCGGGACAGCTATGGCTACACCTTC.

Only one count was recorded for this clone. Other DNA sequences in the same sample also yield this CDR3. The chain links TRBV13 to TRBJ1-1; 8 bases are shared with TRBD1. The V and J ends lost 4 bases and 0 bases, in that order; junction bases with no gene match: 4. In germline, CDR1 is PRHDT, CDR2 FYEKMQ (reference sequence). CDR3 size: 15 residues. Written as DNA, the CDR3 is TGTGCCAGCAGCTGGGACAGGAGCATGAACACTGAAGCTTTCTTT. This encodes CASSWDRSMNTEAFF.

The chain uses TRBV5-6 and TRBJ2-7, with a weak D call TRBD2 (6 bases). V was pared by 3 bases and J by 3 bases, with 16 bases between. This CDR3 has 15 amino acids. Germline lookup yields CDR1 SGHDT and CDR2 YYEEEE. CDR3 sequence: CASSSLATLNYEQYF. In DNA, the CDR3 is TGTGCCAGCAGCTCTCTAGCGACGTTAAACTACGAGCAGTACTTC.

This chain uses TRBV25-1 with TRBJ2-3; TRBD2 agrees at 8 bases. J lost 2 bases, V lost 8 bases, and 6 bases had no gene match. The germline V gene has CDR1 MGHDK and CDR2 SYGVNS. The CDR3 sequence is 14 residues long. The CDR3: CASRGGIDTDTQYF. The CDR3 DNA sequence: TGTGCCAGCCGGGGGGGGATTGACACAGATACGCAGTATTTT.

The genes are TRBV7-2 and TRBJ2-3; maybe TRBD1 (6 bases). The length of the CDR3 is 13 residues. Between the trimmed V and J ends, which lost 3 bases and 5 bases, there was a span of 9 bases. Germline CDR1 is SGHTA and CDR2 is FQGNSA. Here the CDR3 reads CASSLEQGDTQYF. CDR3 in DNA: TGTGCCAGCAGCTTGGAACAGGGAGATACGCAGTATTTT.

CDR3 in amino acids: CASSVGAGNTEAFF. The DNA for the CDR3 is TGTGCCAGCAGCGTTGGGGCAGGGAACACTGAAGCTTTCTTT. The chain recombines TRBV9 with TRBJ1-1, with D maybe TRBD1 (5 bases). Germline V gene lookup returns CDR1 SGDLS and CDR2 YYNGEE. Deletions cut 2 bases from V and 1 base from J, with 9 bases between. This CDR3 comprises 14 residues.

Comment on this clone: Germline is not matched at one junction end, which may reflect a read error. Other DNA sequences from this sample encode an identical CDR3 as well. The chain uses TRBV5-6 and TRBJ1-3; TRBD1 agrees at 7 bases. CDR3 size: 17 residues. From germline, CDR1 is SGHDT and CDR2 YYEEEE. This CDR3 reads CASSLFTGAGSGNTIYF. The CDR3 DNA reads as TGTGCCAGCAGCTTATTTACAGGGGCCGGCTCTGGAAATACCATATATTTT.

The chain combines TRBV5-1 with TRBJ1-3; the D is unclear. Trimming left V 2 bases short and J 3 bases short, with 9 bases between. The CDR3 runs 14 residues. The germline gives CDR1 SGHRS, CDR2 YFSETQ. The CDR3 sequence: CASSLDTVGNTIYF. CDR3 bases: TGCGCCAGCAGCTTAGACACCGTTGGAAACACCATATATTTT.

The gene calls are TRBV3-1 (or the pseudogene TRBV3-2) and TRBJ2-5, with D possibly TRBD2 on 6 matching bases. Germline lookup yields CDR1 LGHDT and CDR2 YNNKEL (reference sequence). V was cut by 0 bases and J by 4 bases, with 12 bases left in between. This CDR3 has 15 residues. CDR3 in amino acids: CASSQDRDSAETQYF. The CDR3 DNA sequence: TGTGCCAGCAGCCAAGATAGGGACTCAGCAGAGACCCAGTACTTC.

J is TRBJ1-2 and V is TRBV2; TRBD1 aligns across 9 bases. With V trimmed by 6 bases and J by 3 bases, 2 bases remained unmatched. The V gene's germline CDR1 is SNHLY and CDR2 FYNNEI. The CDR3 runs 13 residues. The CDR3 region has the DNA TGTGCCAGCAGGGGACAGGGCCACTATGGCTACACCTTC. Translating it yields CASRGQGHYGYTF.

As DNA, the CDR3 is TGTGCCACCAGCAGGCCACAGGGGGCGGCATTTGATGAAAAACTGTTTTTT. Translation gives CATSRPQGAAFDEKLFF. The chain employs TRBV15 and TRBJ1-4; TRBD1 matches at 9 bases. V was clipped by 3 bases and J by 6 bases; unmatched bases: 11. CDR3 size: 17 residues. CDR1 and CDR2 from the germline V gene are LNHNV and YYDKDF (reference sequence).

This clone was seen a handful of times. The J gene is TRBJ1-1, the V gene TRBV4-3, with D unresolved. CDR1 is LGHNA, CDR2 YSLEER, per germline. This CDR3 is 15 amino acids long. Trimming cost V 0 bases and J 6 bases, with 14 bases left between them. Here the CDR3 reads CASSQDRGRGAEAFF. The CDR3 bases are TGCGCCAGCAGCCAAGATCGAGGGCGTGGGGCTGAAGCTTTCTTT.

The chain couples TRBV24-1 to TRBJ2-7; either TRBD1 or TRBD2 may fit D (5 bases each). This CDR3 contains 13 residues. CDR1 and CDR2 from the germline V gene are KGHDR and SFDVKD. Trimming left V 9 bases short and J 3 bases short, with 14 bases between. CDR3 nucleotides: TGTGCCACCCGGTCCCGGGACGGCTACGAGCAGTACTTC. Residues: CATRSRDGYEQYF.

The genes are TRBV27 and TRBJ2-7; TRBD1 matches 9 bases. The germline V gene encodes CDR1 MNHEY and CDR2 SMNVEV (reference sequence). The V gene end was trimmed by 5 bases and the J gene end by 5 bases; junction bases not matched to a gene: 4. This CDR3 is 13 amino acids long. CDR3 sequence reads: CASSSRDRDEQYF. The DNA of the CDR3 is TGTGCCAGCAGTAGCCGGGACAGGGACGAGCAGTACTTC.

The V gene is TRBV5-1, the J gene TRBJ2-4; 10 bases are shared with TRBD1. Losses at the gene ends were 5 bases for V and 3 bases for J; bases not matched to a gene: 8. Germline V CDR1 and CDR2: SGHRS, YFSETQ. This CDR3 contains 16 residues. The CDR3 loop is CASSYRDRGFKNIQYF. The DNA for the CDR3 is TGCGCCAGCAGTTACCGGGACAGGGGATTCAAAAACATTCAGTACTTC.

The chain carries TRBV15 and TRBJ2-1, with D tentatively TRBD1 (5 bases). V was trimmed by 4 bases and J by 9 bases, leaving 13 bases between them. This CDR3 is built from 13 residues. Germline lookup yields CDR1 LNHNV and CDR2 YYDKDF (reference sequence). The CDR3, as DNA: TGTGCCACCAGCATTCGGACATCGCCTGAGCAGTTCTTC. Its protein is CATSIRTSPEQFF. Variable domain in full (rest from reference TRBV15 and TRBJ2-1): DAMVIQNPRYQVTQFGKPVTLSCSQTLNHNVMYWYQQKSSQAPKLLFHYYDKDFNNEADTPDNFQSRRPNTSFCFLDIRSPGLGDTAMYLCATSIRTSPEQFFGPGTRLTVL.

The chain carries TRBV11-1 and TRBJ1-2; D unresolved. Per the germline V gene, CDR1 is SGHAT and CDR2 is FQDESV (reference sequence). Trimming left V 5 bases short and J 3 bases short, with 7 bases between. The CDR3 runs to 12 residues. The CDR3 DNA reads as TGTGCCAGCAGCACGGGGTACTATGGCTACACCTTC. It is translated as CASSTGYYGYTF.

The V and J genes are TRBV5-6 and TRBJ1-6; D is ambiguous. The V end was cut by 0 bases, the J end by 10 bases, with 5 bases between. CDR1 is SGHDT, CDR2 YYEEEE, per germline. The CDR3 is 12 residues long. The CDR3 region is CASSLGSSPLHF. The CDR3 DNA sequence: TGTGCCAGCAGCTTGGGAAGCTCACCCCTCCACTTT.

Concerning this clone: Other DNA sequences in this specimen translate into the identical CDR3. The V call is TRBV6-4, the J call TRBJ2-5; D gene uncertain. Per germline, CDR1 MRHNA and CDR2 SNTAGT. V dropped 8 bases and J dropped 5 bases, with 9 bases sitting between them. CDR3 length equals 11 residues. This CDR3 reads CASSNGETQYF. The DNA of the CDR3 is TGTGCCAGCTCAAACGGGGAGACCCAGTACTTC.

In DNA form, the CDR3 reads TGTGCCAGTAGTATCGGTCCCGACTATGGCTACACCTTC. Translation gives CASSIGPDYGYTF. This chain joins TRBV19 and TRBJ1-2; D unclear. CDR3 size: 13 residues. Germline CDR1 is LNHDA and CDR2 is SQIVND (reference sequence). Trimming removed 3 bases from V and 3 bases from J, with 8 bases in between. The whole variable domain, filled in from reference TRBV19 and TRBJ1-2, reads DGGITQSPKYLFRKEGQNVTLSCEQNLNHDAMYWYRQDPGQGLRLIYYSQIVNDFQKGDIAEGYSVSREKKESFPLTVTSAQKNPTAFYLCASSIGPDYGYTFGSGTRLTVV.